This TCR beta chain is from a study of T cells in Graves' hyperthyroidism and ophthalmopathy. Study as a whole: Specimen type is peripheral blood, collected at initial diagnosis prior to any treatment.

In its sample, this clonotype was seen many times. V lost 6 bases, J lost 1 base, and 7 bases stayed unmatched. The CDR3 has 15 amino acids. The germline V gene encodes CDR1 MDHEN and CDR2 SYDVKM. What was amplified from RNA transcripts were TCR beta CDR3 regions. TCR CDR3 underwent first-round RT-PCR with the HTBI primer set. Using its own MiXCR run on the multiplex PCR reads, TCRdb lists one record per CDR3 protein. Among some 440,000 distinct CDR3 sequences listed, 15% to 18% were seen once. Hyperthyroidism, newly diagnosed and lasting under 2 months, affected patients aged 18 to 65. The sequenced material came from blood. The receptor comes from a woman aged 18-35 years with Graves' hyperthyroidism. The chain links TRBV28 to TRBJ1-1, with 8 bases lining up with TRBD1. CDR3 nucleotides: TGTGCCAGCAGCCAAACCGACAGGGGGAACACTGAAGCTTTCTTT. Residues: CASSQTDRGNTEAFF.